The rows below give T cell receptor beta chains drawn from one sample of a study of TIL therapy for anti-PD-1-resistant metastatic lung cancer. Produced via immunoSEQ multiplex PCR; TCRdb's table is partial and in-frame only. The sample lists 55,000 or so clones; approximately 80% were seen once. The specimen comprised blood, sampled at baseline. The source of these receptors is a person between 30 and 79 years old with non-small cell lung cancer. The CDR3 runs from the conserved cysteine through the conserved F or W. The D gene is left open where the match is weak. The listing skips clone size in some rows; elsewhere it reads once, few, many or a size class.

size,J,D,V,DNA,CDR3
-,TRBJ2-1,TRBD2,TRBV29-1,TGCAGCGTTACTAGCGGGGGCTCCTACAATGAGCAGTTCTTC,CSVTSGGSYNEQFF
-,TRBJ2-7,-,TRBV6-2/TRBV6-3,TGTGCCAGCAGTTCCCCCTACGAGCAGTACTTC,CASSSPYEQYF
once,TRBJ2-2,TRBD2,TRBV5-1,TGCGCCAGCAGCTTGCGGACTAGCCCGAGTACCGGGGAGCTGTTTTTT,CASSLRTSPSTGELFF
-,TRBJ2-5,-,TRBV27,TGTGCCAGCAGCCGGACCGGGACACAAGAGACCCAGTACTTC,CASSRTGTQETQYF
-,TRBJ1-4,-,TRBV18,TGTGCCAGCTCACCACCGTCCAGGGGTAATGAAAAACTGTTTTTT,CASSPPSRGNEKLFF
-,TRBJ2-1,TRBD1,TRBV6-6,TGTGCCAGTTGCTGGACAGGAGTCGGGAATGAGCAGTTCTTC,CASCWTGVGNEQFF
few,TRBJ1-2,-,TRBV28,TGTGCCAGCAGTGAAGCGACACGAACTAACTATGGCTACACCTTC,CASSEATRTNYGYTF
once,TRBJ1-1,TRBD1,TRBV18,TGTGCCAGCTCACTAGTCGCAGGGGGCTACGAGGGTACACTGGCTGAAGCTTTCTTT,CASSLVAGGYEGTLAEAFF
-,TRBJ1-2,-,TRBV3-1/TRBV3-2,TGTGCCAGCAGCCAACAACTCATGAACTATGGCTACACCTTC,CASSQQLMNYGYTF
few,TRBJ1-5,-,TRBV15,TGTGCCACCAAAATTCCCGGCAATCAGCCCCAGCATTTT,CATKIPGNQPQHF
-,TRBJ1-4,-,TRBV30,TGTGCCTGGAGATCCCAGGCTTTCCTCTTGGAACTGTTTTTT,CAWRSQAFLLELFF
-,TRBJ1-1,TRBD1,TRBV27,TGTGCCAGCAGCCTAGACAGGGGGCTGGGGACTGAAGCTTTCTTT,CASSLDRGLGTEAFF
-,TRBJ2-7,-,TRBV11-3,TGTGCCAGCAGCTTGCTGCTCCCCTGCTACGAGCAGTACTTC,CASSLLLPCYEQYF
-,TRBJ1-3,-,TRBV28,TGTGCCAGCAGTGGCCGACATTTAGGAAACACCATATATTTT,CASSGRHLGNTIYF
-,TRBJ2-7,-,TRBV6-5,TGTGCCAGCAGTTATTTCGGGACGGATTTCTACGAGCAGTACTTC,CASSYFGTDFYEQYF
-,TRBJ1-5,-,TRBV27,TGTGCCAGCAGTTTATTCAGGGGCGATCAGCCCCAGCATTTT,CASSLFRGDQPQHF
-,TRBJ1-5,-,TRBV28,TGTGCCAGCAGTTTCCCAGGGATCAGCAATCAGCCCCAGCATTTT,CASSFPGISNQPQHF
-,TRBJ2-5,-,TRBV10-2,TGCGCCAGCAGTGCGTCACCGGGGGTTAGGACCCAGTACTTC,CASSASPGVRTQYF
-,TRBJ2-7,-,TRBV7-8,TGTGCCAGCAGCTTATGGCGGAACTCCTACGAGCAGTACTTC,CASSLWRNSYEQYF
-,TRBJ1-1,-,TRBV4-3,TGCGCCAGCAGCCAAGACATAGGGGAGGACACTGAAGCTTTCTTT,CASSQDIGEDTEAFF
-,TRBJ1-2,TRBD1,TRBV15,TGTGCCACCAGCAGACAGGGGGTATATTATGGCTACACCTTC,CATSRQGVYYGYTF
-,TRBJ2-6,-,TRBV6-2/TRBV6-3,TGTGCCAGCAGTTCCCAGGGGTGGGGGCCCTCTGGGGCCAACGTCCTGACTTTC,CASSSQGWGPSGANVLTF
-,TRBJ2-1,TRBD2,TRBV14,TGTGCCAGCAGCCAAGTAGCGGGGTACAATGAGCAGTTCTTC,CASSQVAGYNEQFF
-,TRBJ1-4,-,TRBV30,TGTGCCTGGGGGGTGGGGACACTGAATGAAAAACTGTTTTTT,CAWGVGTLNEKLFF
-,TRBJ1-1,-,TRBV18,TGTGCCAGCTCATCCTCTGGAACTGAAGCTTTCTTT,CASSSSGTEAFF
-,TRBJ1-1,-,TRBV4-3,TGCGCCAGCAGCCCCCAAACAGGGCTTGAAGCTTTCTTT,CASSPQTGLEAFF
-,TRBJ1-5,-,TRBV6-2/TRBV6-3,TGTGCCAGCAGTCGAGAAGGGGGACGAGGCAATCAGCCCCAGCATTTT,CASSREGGRGNQPQHF
-,TRBJ2-1,-,TRBV27,TGTGCCAGCAGACCAGGGTTGTACAAAAATGAGCAGTTCTTC,CASRPGLYKNEQFF
-,TRBJ2-7,TRBD2,TRBV7-9,TGTGCCAGCAGCACAGGACTAGCGGGAGCAGGTCGCGAGCAGTACTTC,CASSTGLAGAGREQYF